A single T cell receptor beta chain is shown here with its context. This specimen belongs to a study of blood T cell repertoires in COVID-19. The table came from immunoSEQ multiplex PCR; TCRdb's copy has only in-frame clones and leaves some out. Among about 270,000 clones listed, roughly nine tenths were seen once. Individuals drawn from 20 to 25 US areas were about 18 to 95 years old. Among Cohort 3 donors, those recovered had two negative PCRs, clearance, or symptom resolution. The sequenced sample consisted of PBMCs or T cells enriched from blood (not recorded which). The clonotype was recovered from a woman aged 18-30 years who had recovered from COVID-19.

CDR3 protein: CASINGQDNQPQHF. DNA of the CDR3: TGTGCCAGCATCAATGGGCAGGACAATCAGCCCCAGCATTTT. This rearrangement joins TRBV6-5 to TRBJ1-5, with D hard to call. V dropped 7 bases and J dropped 3 bases, with 13 bases sitting between them. This CDR3 comprises 14 residues. The germline gives CDR1 MNHEY, CDR2 SVGAGI.